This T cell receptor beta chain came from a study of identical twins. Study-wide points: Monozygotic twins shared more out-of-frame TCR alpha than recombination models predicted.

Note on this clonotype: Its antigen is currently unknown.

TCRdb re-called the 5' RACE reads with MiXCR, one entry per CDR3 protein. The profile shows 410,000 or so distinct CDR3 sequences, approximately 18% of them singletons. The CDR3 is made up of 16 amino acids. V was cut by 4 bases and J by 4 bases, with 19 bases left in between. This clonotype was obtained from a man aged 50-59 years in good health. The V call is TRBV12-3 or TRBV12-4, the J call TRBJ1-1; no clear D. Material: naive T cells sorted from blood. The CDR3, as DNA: TGTGCCAGCAGTTCCCAGCTCGGCCGAGGCAGCACTGAAGCTTTCTTT. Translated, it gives CASSSQLGRGSTEAFF.